Given below is one T cell receptor (beta chain) in context. The V and J ends lost 2 bases and 3 bases respectively, with 9 bases between them. CDR3 length: 14 amino acids. CDR1 is SGHKS and CDR2 is YYEKEE in the germline V gene (reference sequence). These data come from a study of shared clonotypes between healthy human individuals. In the authors' methods: Junction-only immunoSEQ data arrived without quality scores, meaning filtering differed. The method was immunoSEQ multiplex PCR; TCRdb's version includes in-frame clones alone and lacks a portion of them. Clone size and V and J calls were adopted from that table, with D and trimming inferred from the DNA. This table holds about a million clones, approximately 75% found once.

The rearrangement joins TRBV5-5 to TRBJ2-4, with a possible D match to TRBD2 (5 bases). The sample consisted of memory CD4+ T cells from PBMCs. Subset reported: CD45RA-negative fraction. The origin of this receptor is a man aged 18-30 years in good health. Some clones in this sample may be carry-over from other donors' samples. The CDR3 protein is CASSLAANKNIQYF. For the CDR3, the DNA is TGTGCCAGCAGCTTAGCGGCTAACAAAAACATTCAGTACTTC.